Listed below are T cell receptor beta chains from one sample, sequenced in a study of chemoradiotherapy in HPV16-positive cancers. Produced via immunoSEQ multiplex PCR; TCRdb's table is partial and in-frame only. The data contain about 68,000 clones, around nine tenths of them singletons. The source was blood, collected from a patient who underwent chemoradiotherapy. Receptor source: a human donor with HPV-associated anogenital cancer. Both conserved end residues are part of each CDR3. A D gene is named only where the DNA matches it firmly. Clone size is stated in some rows and not others, as once, few, many or a class when expanded.

V: TRBV7-9
D: .
J: TRBJ1-3
size: .
DNA: TGTGCCAGCAGCCCACAGGGACTCTCTGGAAACACCATATATTTT
CDR3: CASSPQGLSGNTIYF

V: TRBV18
D: .
J: TRBJ1-4
size: .
DNA: TGTGCCAGCTCCTCCAATGAAAAACTGTTTTTT
CDR3: CASSSNEKLFF

V: TRBV7-6
D: TRBD1
J: TRBJ2-7
size: .
DNA: TGTGCCAGCACAATAAAAGAGGGGGCTTCCTACGAGCAGTACTTC
CDR3: CASTIKEGASYEQYF

V: TRBV19
D: TRBD2
J: TRBJ2-7
size: .
DNA: TGTGCCAGTAGCAACATCCGGGAGGTAAGTTCCCACGAGCAGTACTTC
CDR3: CASSNIREVSSHEQYF

V: TRBV19
D: .
J: TRBJ2-1
size: few
DNA: TGTGCCAGTACCATGACTAGGAGCTCCTACAATGAGCAGTTCTTC
CDR3: CASTMTRSSYNEQFF

V: TRBV10-1
D: TRBD2
J: TRBJ2-1
size: .
DNA: TGCGCCAGCAGTAGACGGGGGGGCCTCAGGAATGAGCAGTTCTTC
CDR3: CASSRRGGLRNEQFF

V: TRBV27
D: .
J: TRBJ1-1
size: .
DNA: TGTGCCAGCATGGGGTGGGTGGGTTCGAGAACTGAAGCTTTCTTT
CDR3: CASMGWVGSRTEAFF

V: TRBV29-1
D: .
J: TRBJ1-2
size: .
DNA: TGCAGCGTTGAAGGCTGGGACGGGACCAACTATGGCTACACCTTC
CDR3: CSVEGWDGTNYGYTF

V: TRBV28
D: .
J: TRBJ1-2
size: .
DNA: TGTGCCAGCGAAACTCTCAGGGGTCTTAATGGCTACACCTTC
CDR3: CASETLRGLNGYTF

V: TRBV5-1
D: TRBD1
J: TRBJ2-2
size: once
DNA: TGCGCCAGCAATGAACAGGGGCCGAACACCGGGGAGCTGTTTTTT
CDR3: CASNEQGPNTGELFF

V: TRBV6-5
D: TRBD1
J: TRBJ2-5
size: .
DNA: TGTGCCAGCAGTTACTCAGGGGGCTCGGAGACCCAGTACTTC
CDR3: CASSYSGGSETQYF

V: TRBV19
D: .
J: TRBJ1-5
size: .
DNA: TGTGCCAGTAGTATGGACGGGCTCGGTCGTCAGCCCCAGCATTTT
CDR3: CASSMDGLGRQPQHF

V: TRBV7-9
D: .
J: TRBJ2-1
size: .
DNA: TGTGCCAGCAGCCCTTTGTTCACTCGCAACCGATACAATGAGCAGTTCTTC
CDR3: CASSPLFTRNRYNEQFF

V: TRBV7-2
D: .
J: TRBJ2-7
size: .
DNA: TGTGCCAGCAGCTTAGTTCAGGGCGGCCCCTACGAGCAGTACTTC
CDR3: CASSLVQGGPYEQYF

V: TRBV19
D: .
J: TRBJ1-4
size: .
DNA: TGTGCCAGTAGTATGGGGGCTAATGAAAAACTGTTTTTT
CDR3: CASSMGANEKLFF

V: TRBV27
D: .
J: TRBJ1-1
size: .
DNA: TGTGCCAGCAGTTCGGGGGGGAACACTGAAGCTTTCTTT
CDR3: CASSSGGNTEAFF

V: TRBV2
D: .
J: TRBJ2-5
size: .
DNA: TGTGCCAGCTTGGTTAAGGGGATGGGAGAGACCCAGTACTTC
CDR3: CASLVKGMGETQYF

V: TRBV6-5
D: .
J: TRBJ2-1
size: .
DNA: TGTGCCAGCAGACAAATCGGGGCCGCCTACAATGAGCAGTTCTTC
CDR3: CASRQIGAAYNEQFF

V: TRBV25-1
D: .
J: TRBJ2-7
size: .
DNA: TGTGCCAGCAGTTTCACAGGGATAACGGGATACGAGCAGTACTTC
CDR3: CASSFTGITGYEQYF

V: TRBV2
D: TRBD1
J: TRBJ2-5
size: .
DNA: TGTGCCAGCAGGCCCGGGACAGGGGAAGAGACCCAGTACTTC
CDR3: CASRPGTGEETQYF

V: TRBV4-1
D: TRBD2
J: TRBJ2-1
size: once
DNA: TGCGCCAGCAGCCAAGGAGGGACTAGCGGGGGGTATTACAATGAGCAGTTCTTC
CDR3: CASSQGGTSGGYYNEQFF

V: TRBV30
D: .
J: TRBJ1-3
size: .
DNA: TGTGCCTGGAGTGTACAGGCTGCAGGTCGGCTGGGAAACACCATATATTTT
CDR3: CAWSVQAAGRLGNTIYF

V: TRBV10-2
D: .
J: TRBJ2-3
size: .
DNA: TGCGCCAGCAGTGAGGGTGTAGATACGCAGTATTTT
CDR3: CASSEGVDTQYF

V: TRBV15
D: TRBD2
J: TRBJ2-7
size: .
DNA: TGTGCCACCAGCAGAGGAGAGGGGAGGGGTTCCTACGAGCAGTACTTC
CDR3: CATSRGEGRGSYEQYF

V: TRBV14
D: .
J: TRBJ2-3
size: .
DNA: TGTGCCAGCAGCTACACAGGTGATAACACAGATACGCAGTATTTT
CDR3: CASSYTGDNTDTQYF

V: TRBV6-5
D: .
J: TRBJ2-3
size: .
DNA: TGTGCCAGCAGTTCCCCGAAGGGGCGAGGCACAGATACGCAGTATTTT
CDR3: CASSSPKGRGTDTQYF

V: TRBV20-1
D: .
J: TRBJ2-7
size: .
DNA: TGCAGTGTAGCCTACGAGCAGTACTTC
CDR3: CSVAYEQYF

V: TRBV28
D: TRBD1
J: TRBJ2-7
size: once
DNA: TGTGCCAGCAGTTTTCAGGGGGCCGGCTCCTACGAGCAGTACTTC
CDR3: CASSFQGAGSYEQYF

V: TRBV9
D: .
J: TRBJ2-3
size: .
DNA: TGTGCCAGCAGCGACCGCCTAAGTGGGAGCTGGACAGATACGCAGTATTTT
CDR3: CASSDRLSGSWTDTQYF

V: TRBV6-6
D: .
J: TRBJ1-2
size: .
DNA: TGTGCCAGCAGCGACGACTATGGCTACACCTTC
CDR3: CASSDDYGYTF

V: TRBV6-1
D: TRBD1
J: TRBJ1-5
size: .
DNA: TGTGCCAGCACCCGGACAGGGGGCAGACAGCCCCAGCATTTT
CDR3: CASTRTGGRQPQHF

V: TRBV19
D: TRBD2
J: TRBJ2-4
size: .
DNA: TGTGCCAGTAGTATACGGACTAGCGGGAGGGCCGAGGGCATTCAGTACTTC
CDR3: CASSIRTSGRAEGIQYF

V: TRBV5-6
D: TRBD2
J: TRBJ2-2
size: .
DNA: TGTGCCAGCAGCTGGGAGGGAATCACCGGGGAGCTGTTTTTT
CDR3: CASSWEGITGELFF

V: TRBV4-2
D: .
J: TRBJ1-1
size: .
DNA: TGTGCCAGCAGCCCAAGCGGGGGGAACACTGAAGCTTTCTTT
CDR3: CASSPSGGNTEAFF

V: TRBV7-9
D: .
J: TRBJ2-2
size: .
DNA: TGTGCCAGCAGCTCCGCTAGGGGAGCTACGGACGGGGAGCTGTTTTTT
CDR3: CASSSARGATDGELFF

V: TRBV14
D: TRBD2
J: TRBJ2-1
size: .
DNA: TGTGCCAGCAGCCAAGATTTGCGTTCGGGGGGAACCCACAATGAGCAGTTCTTC
CDR3: CASSQDLRSGGTHNEQFF

V: TRBV30
D: TRBD1
J: TRBJ1-1
size: .
DNA: TGTGCCTGGAGCGATTGGGACAGGGCCGGCACTGAAGCTTTCTTT
CDR3: CAWSDWDRAGTEAFF

V: TRBV28
D: .
J: TRBJ1-2
size: .
DNA: TGTGCCAGCAGTTCAGTGGACTATGGCTACACCTTC
CDR3: CASSSVDYGYTF

V: TRBV12-5
D: .
J: TRBJ1-1
size: .
DNA: TGTGCTAGTGGTTTGGGACGAGGGACTGAAGCTTTCTTT
CDR3: CASGLGRGTEAFF

V: TRBV7-9
D: .
J: TRBJ2-7
size: once
DNA: TGTGCCAGCAGCTTAAAGACAGGCCTGGACGAGCAGTACTTC
CDR3: CASSLKTGLDEQYF

V: TRBV5-6
D: .
J: TRBJ2-5
size: .
DNA: TGTGCCAGCAGCTTGCAAGAGACCCAGTACTTC
CDR3: CASSLQETQYF

V: TRBV7-6
D: .
J: TRBJ2-7
size: .
DNA: TGTGCCAGCAGTGCTGACCTAGGGAACTACGAGCAGTACTTC
CDR3: CASSADLGNYEQYF

V: TRBV5-6
D: .
J: TRBJ1-2
size: .
DNA: TGTGCCAGCAGCGACGGGACTTACAGGGACTATGGCTACACCTTC
CDR3: CASSDGTYRDYGYTF

V: TRBV9
D: .
J: TRBJ2-5
size: .
DNA: TGTGCCAGCAGCGGTGGGACACCGCAAGAGACCCAGTACTTC
CDR3: CASSGGTPQETQYF

V: TRBV9
D: TRBD2
J: TRBJ2-7
size: .
DNA: TGTGCCAGCAGCGTAGACGCGGGGGTCCGAGAGCAGTACTTC
CDR3: CASSVDAGVREQYF

V: TRBV23-1
D: .
J: TRBJ2-4
size: .
DNA: TGCGCCAGCAGTCAGGGAGGGGGCGTTTCCAAAAACATTCAGTACTTC
CDR3: CASSQGGGVSKNIQYF

V: TRBV7-9
D: TRBD1
J: TRBJ2-7
size: .
DNA: TGTGCCAGCAGCTTTCCCCCCAGGGGGCACGAGCAGTACTTC
CDR3: CASSFPPRGHEQYF

V: TRBV5-1
D: .
J: TRBJ2-1
size: .
DNA: TGCGCCAGCAGCTTCAGTATGACTGAGCAGTTCTTC
CDR3: CASSFSMTEQFF

V: TRBV10-3
D: TRBD2
J: TRBJ2-1
size: .
DNA: TGTGCCATCGCGACTAGCGGGAGTTTAGATGAGCAGTTCTTC
CDR3: CAIATSGSLDEQFF